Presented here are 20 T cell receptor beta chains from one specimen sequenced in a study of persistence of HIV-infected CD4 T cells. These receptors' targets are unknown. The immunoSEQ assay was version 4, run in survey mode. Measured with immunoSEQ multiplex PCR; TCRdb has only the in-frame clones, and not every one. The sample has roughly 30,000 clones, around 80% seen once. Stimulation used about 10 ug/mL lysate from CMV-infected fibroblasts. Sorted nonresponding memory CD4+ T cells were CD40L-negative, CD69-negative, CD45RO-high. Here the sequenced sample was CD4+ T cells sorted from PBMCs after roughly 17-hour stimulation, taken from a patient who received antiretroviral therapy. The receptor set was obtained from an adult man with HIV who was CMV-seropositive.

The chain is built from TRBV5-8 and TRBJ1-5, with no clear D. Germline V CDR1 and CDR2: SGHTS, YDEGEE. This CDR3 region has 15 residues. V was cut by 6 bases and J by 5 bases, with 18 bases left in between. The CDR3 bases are TGTGCCAGCACCGAGAAGTCCGAGGGTTATCAGCCCCAGCATTTT. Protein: CASTEKSEGYQPQHF. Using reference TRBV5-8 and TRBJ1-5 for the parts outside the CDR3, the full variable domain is EAGVTQSPTHLIKTRGQQATLRCSPISGHTSVYWYQQALGLGLQFLLWYDEGEERNRGNFPPRFSGRQFPNYSSELNVNALELEDSALYLCASTEKSEGYQPQHFGDGTRLSIL.

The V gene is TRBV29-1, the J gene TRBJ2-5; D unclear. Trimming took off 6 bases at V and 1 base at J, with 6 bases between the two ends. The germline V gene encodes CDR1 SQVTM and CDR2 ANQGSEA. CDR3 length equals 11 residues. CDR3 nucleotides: TGCAGCGTAGCCATCCAAGAGACCCAGTACTTC. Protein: CSVAIQETQYF.

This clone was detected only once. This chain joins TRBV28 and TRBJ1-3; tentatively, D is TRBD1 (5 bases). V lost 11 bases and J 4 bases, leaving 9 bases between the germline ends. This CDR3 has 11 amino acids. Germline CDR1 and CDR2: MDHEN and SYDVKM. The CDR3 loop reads CASWGGNTIYF. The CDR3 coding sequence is TGTGCCTCCTGGGGCGGAAACACCATATATTTT.

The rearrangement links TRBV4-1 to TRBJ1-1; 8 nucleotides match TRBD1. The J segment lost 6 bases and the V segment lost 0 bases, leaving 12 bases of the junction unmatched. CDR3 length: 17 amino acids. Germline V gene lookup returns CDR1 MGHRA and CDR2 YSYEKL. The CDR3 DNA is TGCGCCAGCAGCCAAGAGGAATTAACAGGGGGTTGGGCTGAAGCTTTCTTT. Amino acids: CASSQEELTGGWAEAFF.

The chain's CDR3 is CASSLEGYTF. The CDR3 coding sequence is TGTGCCAGCAGTTTAGAGGGCTACACCTTC. The chain recombines TRBV27 with TRBJ1-2; D gene uncertain. This CDR3 region has 10 residues. V lost 2 bases, J lost 8 bases, and 3 bases lay in between. Germline-derived CDR1 and CDR2 are MNHEY and SMNVEV (reference sequence).

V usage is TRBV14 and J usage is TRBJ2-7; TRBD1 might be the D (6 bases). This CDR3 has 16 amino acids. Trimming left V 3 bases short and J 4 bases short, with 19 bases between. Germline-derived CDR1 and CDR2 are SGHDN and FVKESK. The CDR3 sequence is CASSHPLVGGAYEQYF. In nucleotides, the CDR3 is TGTGCCAGCAGCCACCCACTGGTAGGGGGTGCGTACGAGCAGTACTTC.

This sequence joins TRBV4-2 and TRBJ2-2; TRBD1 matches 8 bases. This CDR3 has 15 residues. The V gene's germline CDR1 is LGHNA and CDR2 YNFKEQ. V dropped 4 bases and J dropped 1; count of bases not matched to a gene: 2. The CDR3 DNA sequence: TGTGCCAGCAGCCCCGGGACAGGGAACACCGGGGAGCTGTTTTTT. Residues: CASSPGTGNTGELFF.

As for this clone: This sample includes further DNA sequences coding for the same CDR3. The CDR3 here is CASRDSGANVLTF. The DNA of the CDR3 is TGTGCCAGCAGGGATTCTGGGGCCAACGTCCTGACTTTC. The chain joins TRBV27 to TRBJ2-6; D gene ambiguous. This CDR3 is built from 13 residues. The V end lost 6 bases, the J end lost 1 base, and 4 bases lay between the germline ends. In germline, CDR1 is MNHEY, CDR2 SMNVEV (reference sequence).

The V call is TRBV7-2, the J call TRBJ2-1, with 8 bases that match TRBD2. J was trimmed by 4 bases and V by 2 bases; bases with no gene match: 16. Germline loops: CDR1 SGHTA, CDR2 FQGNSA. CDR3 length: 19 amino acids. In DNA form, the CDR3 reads TGTGCCAGCAGCTTAACAGGGTTCGCCTTAGCGGGGACTTACAATGAGCAGTTCTTC. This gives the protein CASSLTGFALAGTYNEQFF.

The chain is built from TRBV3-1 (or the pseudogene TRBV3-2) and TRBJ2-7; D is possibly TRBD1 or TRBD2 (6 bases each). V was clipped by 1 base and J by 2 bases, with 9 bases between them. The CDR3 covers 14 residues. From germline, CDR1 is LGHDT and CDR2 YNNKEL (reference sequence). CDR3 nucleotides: TGTGCCAGCAGCCAAGTCCGGGGGCCCTACGAGCAGTACTTC. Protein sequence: CASSQVRGPYEQYF.

CDR3 in amino acids: CASSLRGNWAKNIQYF. The CDR3 region has the DNA TGTGCCAGCAGTTTACGTGGTAACTGGGCCAAAAACATTCAGTACTTC. The chain recombines TRBV28 with TRBJ2-4; unclear D gene. This CDR3 comprises 16 residues. V dropped 2 bases and J dropped 1 base, with 12 bases sitting between them. Germline V gene sequence: CDR1 MDHEN, CDR2 SYDVKM.

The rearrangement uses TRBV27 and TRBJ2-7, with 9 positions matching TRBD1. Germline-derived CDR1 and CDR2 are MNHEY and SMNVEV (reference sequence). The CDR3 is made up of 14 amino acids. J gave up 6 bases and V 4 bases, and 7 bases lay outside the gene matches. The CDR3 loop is CASSSGTGLGEQYF. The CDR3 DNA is TGTGCCAGCAGTTCCGGGACAGGGCTAGGCGAGCAGTACTTC.

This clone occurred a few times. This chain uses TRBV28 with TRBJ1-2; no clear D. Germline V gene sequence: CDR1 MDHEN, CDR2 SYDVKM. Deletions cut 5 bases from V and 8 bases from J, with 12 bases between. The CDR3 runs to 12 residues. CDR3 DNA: TGTGCCAGCAGTAGAGAGACAACAGGCTACACCTTC. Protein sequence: CASSRETTGYTF.

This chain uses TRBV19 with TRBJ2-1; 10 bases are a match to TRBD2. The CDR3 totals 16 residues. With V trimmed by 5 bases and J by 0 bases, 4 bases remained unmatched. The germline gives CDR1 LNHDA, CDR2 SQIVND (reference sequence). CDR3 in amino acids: CASSDSGGISYNEQFF. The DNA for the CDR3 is TGTGCCAGTAGTGATAGCGGGGGGATCTCCTACAATGAGCAGTTCTTC. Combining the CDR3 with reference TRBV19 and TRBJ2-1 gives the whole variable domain DGGITQSPKYLFRKEGQNVTLSCEQNLNHDAMYWYRQDPGQGLRLIYYSQIVNDFQKGDIAEGYSVSREKKESFPLTVTSAQKNPTAFYLCASSDSGGISYNEQFFGPGTRLTVL.

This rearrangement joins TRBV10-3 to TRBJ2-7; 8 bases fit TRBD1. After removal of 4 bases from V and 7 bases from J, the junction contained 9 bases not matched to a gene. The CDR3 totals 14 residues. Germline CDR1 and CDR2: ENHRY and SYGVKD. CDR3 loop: CAISGTGGTGEQYF. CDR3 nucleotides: TGTGCCATCAGTGGAACAGGGGGGACTGGAGAGCAGTACTTC.

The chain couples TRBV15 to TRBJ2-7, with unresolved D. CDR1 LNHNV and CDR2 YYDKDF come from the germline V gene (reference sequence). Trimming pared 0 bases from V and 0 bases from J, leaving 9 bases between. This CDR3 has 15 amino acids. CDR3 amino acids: CATSRDQVPSYEQYF. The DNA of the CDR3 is TGTGCCACCAGCAGAGACCAGGTACCCTCCTACGAGCAGTACTTC. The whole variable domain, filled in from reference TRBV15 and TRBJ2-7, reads DAMVIQNPRYQVTQFGKPVTLSCSQTLNHNVMYWYQQKSSQAPKLLFHYYDKDFNNEADTPDNFQSRRPNTSFCFLDIRSPGLGDTAMYLCATSRDQVPSYEQYFGPGTRLTVT.

CDR3 DNA: TGTGCCAGCAGCTTAGATTGGGGACTAGCGGGGGTGCGGGGTGAGCAGTTCTTC. Translated, it gives CASSLDWGLAGVRGEQFF. This rearrangement joins TRBV11-3 to TRBJ2-1, with 14 bases aligning to TRBD2. The V segment lost 0 bases and the J segment 9 bases; nucleotides outside the gene matches: 10. Germline CDR1 SGHNT, CDR2 YENEEA. The CDR3 runs to 18 residues.

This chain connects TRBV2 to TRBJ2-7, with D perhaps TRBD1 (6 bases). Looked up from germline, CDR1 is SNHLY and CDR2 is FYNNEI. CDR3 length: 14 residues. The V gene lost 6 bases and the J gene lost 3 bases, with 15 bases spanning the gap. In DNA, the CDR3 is TGTGCCAGCAGGCCCGGCAGGGGAGACTACGAGCAGTACTTC. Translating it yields CASRPGRGDYEQYF.

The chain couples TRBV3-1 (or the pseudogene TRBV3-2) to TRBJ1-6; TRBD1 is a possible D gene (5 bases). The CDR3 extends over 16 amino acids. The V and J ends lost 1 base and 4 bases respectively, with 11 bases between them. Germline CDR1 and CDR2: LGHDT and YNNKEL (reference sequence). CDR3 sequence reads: CASSQGSGRYNSPLHF. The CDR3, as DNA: TGTGCCAGCAGCCAAGGCTCAGGGAGGTATAATTCACCCCTCCACTTT.

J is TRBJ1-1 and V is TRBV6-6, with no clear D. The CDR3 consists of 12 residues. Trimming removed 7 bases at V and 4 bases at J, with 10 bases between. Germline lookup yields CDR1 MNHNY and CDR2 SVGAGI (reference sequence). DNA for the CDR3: TGTGCCAGCAATACAGTGGGCACTGAAGCTTTCTTT. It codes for CASNTVGTEAFF.